The source of this TCR beta chain is a study of OX40 agonist ivuxolimab in advanced cancers. In the study overall: An anti-OX40 (CD134) antibody with agonistic activity, ivuxolimab, was administered to patients. Patients were dosed intravenously with ivuxolimab at 0.01 to 10 mg/kg every 2 weeks.

Method: immunoSEQ multiplex PCR; TCRdb's copy keeps in-frame clones and lacks some. The table has about 73,000 clones, about nine tenths seen once. Study-level points and caveats: More expanded clones were found, on average, in CD8+ than in CD4+ T cells. Antigens targeted by the expanded peripheral T cells were not determined.

As to this clone: The antigen remains unidentified.

The trim removed 3 bases at V and 3 bases at J, leaving 6 bases unmatched. The CDR3 consists of 15 residues. Germline V gene lookup returns CDR1 SGHDT and CDR2 YYEEEE. The sample was CD4+ or CD8+ T cells sorted from blood, taken in a trial of the OX40 agonist ivuxolimab. The TCR originated in an adult with an advanced solid tumor such as melanoma, head and neck, liver or kidney cancer. The J gene is TRBJ2-3, the V gene TRBV5-6; 8 bases map to TRBD2. The CDR3, as DNA: TGTGCCAGCAGCTGGACGGGAGGGCCAACAGATACGCAGTATTTT. It yields the protein CASSWTGGPTDTQYF.